Shown below are 28 T cell receptor beta chains from a single sample sequenced in a study of blood T cell repertoires in COVID-19 (dated by TCRdb to about 2020). The receptor library was made with the immunoSEQ multiplex PCR assay. Here the immuneACCESS table is served through TCRdb, limited to in-frame sequences with V and J called. Missing clones are a known gap in these copies; in checked studies unresolved V genes cover under half, and the rest lacks a known reason. This sample comprises under 20,000 clones, roughly 86% of them detected only once. In total, the top ten clones hold about 8.3% of the sample. The sequencing sample was made of peripheral blood. Source of these receptors: a human donor in a cohort sampled during active COVID-19. The donor label of this sample is uncertain.

V gene TRBV18 combines with J gene TRBJ2-2; TRBD1 might be the D (6 bases). V was trimmed by 3 bases and J by 3 bases, leaving 17 bases between them. The length of the CDR3 is 17 residues. Germline V lookup: CDR1 KGHSH, CDR2 LQKENI. The CDR3: CASSPKLSGEHTGELFF. CDR3 sequence (DNA): TGTGCCAGCTCACCGAAGTTGTCAGGGGAACACACCGGGGAGCTGTTTTTT.

The V call is TRBV19, the J call TRBJ1-1, with D tentatively TRBD1 (5 bases). CDR3 length: 15 residues. The germline V gene has CDR1 LNHDA and CDR2 SQIVND (reference sequence). V lost 5 bases, J lost 4 bases, and 17 bases lay in between. CDR3 in DNA: TGTGCCAGTAGTCCAAGGAGATCAGGGCCCACTGAAGCTTTCTTT. This codes for CASSPRRSGPTEAFF.

This chain connects TRBV6-5 to TRBJ2-1; 8 positions match TRBD2. The V segment lost 2 bases and the J segment 10 bases; nucleotides outside the gene matches: 7. CDR3 length: 14 amino acids. The germline gives CDR1 MNHEY, CDR2 SVGAGI. The CDR3 DNA is TGTGCCAGCAGTTACACCCGAGCGGGAGCAGAGCAGTTCTTC. Amino acid sequence: CASSYTRAGAEQFF.

The chain's CDR3 is CASRRLADTYEQYF. The CDR3 DNA sequence: TGTGCCAGCAGGCGACTAGCGGACACCTACGAGCAGTACTTC. This rearrangement joins TRBV6-5 to TRBJ2-7, with 9 positions matching TRBD2. The length of the CDR3 is 14 residues. Trimming cost V 6 bases and J 2 bases; bases outside gene matches: 5. In germline, CDR1 is MNHEY, CDR2 SVGAGI.

The J gene is TRBJ1-1, the V gene TRBV5-1, with 10 bases fitting TRBD1. Looked up from germline, CDR1 is SGHRS and CDR2 is YFSETQ. The J segment lost 5 bases and the V segment lost 0 bases, leaving 10 bases of the junction unmatched. The CDR3 runs 17 residues. CDR3 loop: CASSLGQGAGPRTEAFF. For the CDR3, the DNA is TGCGCCAGCAGCTTGGGACAGGGGGCCGGGCCGCGGACTGAAGCTTTCTTT.

V and J are TRBV6-5 and TRBJ1-2, with 9 bases that match TRBD1. The V segment lost 6 bases and the J segment 8 bases; nucleotides outside the gene matches: 7. Looked up from germline, CDR1 is MNHEY and CDR2 is SVGAGI. The CDR3 runs to 13 residues. CDR3: CASSPGQGVGYTF. CDR3 in DNA: TGTGCCAGCAGCCCGGGACAGGGTGTGGGCTACACCTTC.

CDR3 region: CASSSPVTDTQYF. As DNA, the CDR3 is TGTGCCAGCAGTTCACCGGTCACAGATACGCAGTATTTT. V gene TRBV28 combines with J gene TRBJ2-3; no clear D. This CDR3 has 13 amino acids. V lost 4 bases and J lost 2, with 7 bases in between. Germline assignment: CDR1 MDHEN and CDR2 SYDVKM. The full variable domain, with the rest looked up from reference TRBV28 and TRBJ2-3, is DVKVTQSSRYLVKRTGEKVFLECVQDMDHENMFWYRQDPGLGLRLIYFSYDVKMKEKGDIPEGYSVSREKKERFSLILESASTNQTSMYLCASSSPVTDTQYFGPGTRLTVL.

This chain joins TRBV18 and TRBJ2-2, with 14 bases that match TRBD2. V trimming: 3 bases; J trimming: 3 bases; junction bases outside the gene matches: 6. Germline CDR1 KGHSH, CDR2 LQKENI. This CDR3 comprises 18 residues. This CDR3 is CASSPGTSGSRDTGELFF. The CDR3 DNA reads TGTGCCAGCTCACCCGGGACTAGCGGGAGCCGGGACACCGGGGAGCTGTTTTTT. Combining the CDR3 with reference TRBV18 and TRBJ2-2 gives the whole variable domain NAGVMQNPRHLVRRRGQEARLRCSPMKGHSHVYWYRQLPEEGLKFMVYLQKENIIDESGMPKERFSAEFPKEGPSILRIQQVVRGDSAAYFCASSPGTSGSRDTGELFFGEGSRLTVL.

The chain has TRBV5-1 and TRBJ2-5; TRBD1 aligns across 9 bases. V was clipped by 3 bases and J by 5 bases; unmatched bases: 8. Germline CDR1 and CDR2: SGHRS and YFSETQ. The CDR3 has 15 amino acids. The CDR3 reads CASSSGTGTWETQYF. CDR3 nucleotides: TGCGCCAGCAGCTCCGGGACAGGGACGTGGGAGACCCAGTACTTC.

The chain joins TRBV24-1 to TRBJ2-1; TRBD2 matches at 15 bases. This CDR3 is 17 amino acids long. The V and J ends lost 4 bases and 9 bases, in that order; junction bases with no gene match: 9. Germline lookup yields CDR1 KGHDR and CDR2 SFDVKD. The CDR3, as DNA: TGTGCCACCAGTGACTGGGGACTAGCGGGAGGTTTGGGTGAGCAGTTCTTC. Translation: CATSDWGLAGGLGEQFF.

This clone has only a few counts. The chain couples TRBV6-1 to TRBJ1-5; 9 bases are shared with TRBD1. Germline assignment: CDR1 MNHNS and CDR2 SASEGT. V gave up 1 base and J gave up 1 base; unmatched junction bases: 2. The CDR3 is 16 amino acids. The CDR3 region is CASSEGTGASNQPQHF. In DNA form, the CDR3 reads TGTGCCAGCAGTGAAGGGACAGGGGCCAGCAATCAGCCCCAGCATTTT.

The chain couples TRBV3-1 (or the pseudogene TRBV3-2) to TRBJ1-4; D may be TRBD1 (5 bases). There are 15 residues in the CDR3. Germline CDR1 and CDR2: LGHDT and YNNKEL (reference sequence). Deletions cut 4 bases from V and 8 bases from J, with 17 bases between. The CDR3 is CASSPDGSGGEKLFF. The DNA of the CDR3 is TGTGCCAGCAGCCCAGACGGGAGCGGGGGAGAAAAACTGTTTTTT.

This clone came up a few times. The rearrangement links TRBV10-1 to TRBJ2-7, with TRBD2 identical over 12 bases. J gave up 5 bases and V 6 bases, and 5 bases lay outside the gene matches. Germline V gives CDR1 WNHNN, CDR2 SYGVQD (reference sequence). The CDR3 covers 14 residues. Here the CDR3 reads CASSATSGSHEQYF. Here the CDR3 DNA reads TGCGCCAGCAGCGCGACTAGCGGGAGCCACGAGCAGTACTTC.

V gene TRBV29-1 combines with J gene TRBJ2-2, with D maybe TRBD1 (6 bases). This CDR3 comprises 13 residues. V lost 4 bases, J lost 1 base, and 7 bases lay in between. Germline-derived CDR1 and CDR2 are SQVTM and ANQGSEA. DNA for the CDR3: TGCAGCGTTGGACAGGTGAACACCGGGGAGCTGTTTTTT. It translates to CSVGQVNTGELFF.

The rearrangement joins TRBV6-6 to TRBJ2-5; D unresolved. V was clipped by 0 bases and J by 5 bases, with 4 bases between them. The length of the CDR3 is 12 residues. CDR1 is MNHNY and CDR2 is SVGAGI in the germline V gene (reference sequence). The CDR3 sequence: CASSYSGETQYF. CDR3 DNA: TGTGCCAGCAGTTACTCCGGGGAGACCCAGTACTTC.

The V gene is TRBV5-1, the J gene TRBJ2-1, with no clear D. Germline CDR1 and CDR2: SGHRS and YFSETQ. The CDR3 consists of 11 residues. V was cut by 3 bases and J by 13 bases, with 11 bases left in between. Written as DNA, the CDR3 is TGCGCCAGCAGCTCGTCCTCCACACAGTTCTTC. Translated, it gives CASSSSSTQFF.

The genes are TRBV6-1 and TRBJ2-7, with TRBD2 identical over 7 bases. Germline V gene data show CDR1 as MNHNS and CDR2 as SASEGT. V lost 2 bases, J lost 5 bases, and 6 bases stayed unmatched. The CDR3 has 14 amino acids. CDR3 bases: TGTGCCAGCAGTGAACCGGGGAGGGGTAACGAGCAGTACTTC. It encodes CASSEPGRGNEQYF.

The chain recombines TRBV5-1 with TRBJ2-5, with 8 positions matching TRBD1. This CDR3 contains 13 residues. Germline trimming cut 4 bases from V and 3 bases from J; bases unmatched to any gene: 2. From germline, CDR1 is SGHRS and CDR2 YFSETQ. CDR3 bases: TGCGCCAGCAGCCTGACAGGGGAAGAGACCCAGTACTTC. The encoded protein is CASSLTGEETQYF.

The count of this clone is one. The genes are TRBV5-1 and TRBJ1-1; 7 nucleotides agree with TRBD1. The trim removed 1 base at V and 5 bases at J, leaving 5 bases unmatched. The germline V gene encodes CDR1 SGHRS and CDR2 YFSETQ. The CDR3 spans 14 residues. The CDR3 coding sequence is TGCGCCAGCAGCTTGCAGGGGGTCGGTACTGAAGCTTTCTTT. Residues: CASSLQGVGTEAFF.

The gene calls are TRBV27 and TRBJ2-1, with D tentatively TRBD1 (5 bases). The CDR3 runs 15 residues. The germline V gene encodes CDR1 MNHEY and CDR2 SMNVEV (reference sequence). V was cut by 5 bases and J by 0 bases, with 11 bases left in between. CDR3 nucleotide sequence: TGTGCCAGCAGTCAAGGGGTCAGCTCCTACAATGAGCAGTTCTTC. It encodes CASSQGVSSYNEQFF.

The chain links TRBV28 to TRBJ2-7; D is ambiguous. Germline loops: CDR1 MDHEN, CDR2 SYDVKM. CDR3 length: 11 residues. Trimming took off 3 bases at V and 7 bases at J, with 7 bases between the two ends. Here the CDR3 DNA reads TGTGCCAGCAGTTTTGAACGGGAGCAGTACTTC. It encodes CASSFEREQYF.

A word on this clone: Its ends do not fully match the called genes, so a read error is possible. The CDR3 here is CASSFSHQPQHF. DNA of the CDR3: TGTGCCAGCAGTTTTAGCCATCAGCCCCAGCATTTT. This chain links TRBV28 with TRBJ1-5; no firm D call. Germline V gene lookup returns CDR1 MDHEN and CDR2 SYDVKM. CDR3 length equals 12 residues.

V and J are TRBV25-1 and TRBJ2-1, with 8 bases fitting TRBD1. The junction had 7 bases not matched to a gene; V was cut back by 3 bases and J by 9 bases. The CDR3 totals 14 residues. Germline V gives CDR1 MGHDK, CDR2 SYGVNS. CDR3 amino acids: CASSDDRGPSEQFF. The CDR3 DNA sequence: TGTGCCAGCAGTGACGACAGGGGCCCGAGTGAGCAGTTCTTC.

The rearrangement links TRBV28 to TRBJ2-3; D not resolved. CDR1 is MDHEN and CDR2 is SYDVKM in the germline V gene. This CDR3 contains 13 residues. V was cut by 4 bases and J by 7 bases, with 12 bases left in between. CDR3 coding DNA: TGTGCCAGCAGTTCCCCCCCCGGGTATACGCAGTATTTT. This encodes CASSSPPGYTQYF.

The gene calls are TRBV2 and TRBJ2-5; D might be TRBD2 (6 bases). This CDR3 comprises 16 residues. Deletions cut 8 bases from V and 2 bases from J, with 21 bases between. Germline V gene sequence: CDR1 SNHLY, CDR2 FYNNEI. The DNA for the CDR3 is TGTGCCAGCTCCTCAACCGGGACTCTGGGGCAAGAGACCCAGTACTTC. Protein product: CASSSTGTLGQETQYF.

This clone was recorded once. The chain uses TRBV9 and TRBJ2-1, with 13 bases that match TRBD2. The CDR3 length is 16 residues. V lost 4 bases to trimming and J lost 4 bases; unmatched junction nucleotides: 5. The germline V gene encodes CDR1 SGDLS and CDR2 YYNGEE. The CDR3 loop reads CASSPSGLAGYNEQFF. CDR3 nucleotide sequence: TGTGCCAGCAGCCCCTCGGGACTAGCGGGATACAATGAGCAGTTCTTC.

The chain has TRBV11-2 and TRBJ2-7; 7 bases agree with TRBD1. With 5 bases clipped from V and 4 bases from J, the junction kept 8 bases outside the gene matches. This CDR3 has 14 residues. Germline V gene lookup returns CDR1 SGHAT and CDR2 FQNNGV. CDR3 sequence: CASSTLQGPYEQYF. DNA of the CDR3: TGTGCCAGCAGCACCCTACAGGGGCCATACGAGCAGTACTTC.

The chain has TRBV4-2 and TRBJ2-2, with D tentatively TRBD2 (6 bases). The germline V gene encodes CDR1 LGHNA and CDR2 YNFKEQ. Trimming removed 0 bases from V and 5 bases from J, with 7 bases in between. The CDR3 sequence is 14 residues long. In DNA, the CDR3 is TGTGCCAGCAGCCAAGATCGGGAGACCGGGGAGCTGTTTTTT. It codes for CASSQDRETGELFF.